This T cell receptor (beta chain) was profiled in a study of tumor and adjacent non-tumor tissue in lung cancer. This sample's RNA came from whole unsorted tissue. The normal lung tissue was taken more than 3 cm from the tumor edge. The CDR3 runs to 11 residues. Trimming pared 5 bases from V and 6 bases from J, leaving 8 bases between. A modified ARM-PCR protocol with three rounds of nested PCR amplified TCRbeta. Via MiXCR, TCRdb re-called the multiplex PCR reads, giving one row per CDR3 protein. Of 77,000 or so distinct CDR3 sequences listed, 76% are singletons. The chain joins TRBV12-3 or TRBV12-4 to TRBJ2-7; no clear D gene. Sequenced sample: distant non-tumor lung tissue. This TCR derives from a man aged 65 to 79 with non-small cell lung cancer. The CDR3 DNA reads as TGTGCCAGCAGTACGTACGGCGAGCAGTACTTC. It translates to CASSTYGEQYF.